This T cell receptor (beta chain) came from a study of post-analysis software for immune sequencing data. Study-wide context: The cohort encompassed relapsing-remitting, secondary progressive and progressive-relapsing multiple sclerosis disease courses.

In the case of this clonotype: The antigen remains unidentified. A much larger clone differs by one base, so this may be a read error.

General study points: The authors found that F measure strongly co-clustered same-batch samples. The study found TRBV5-6, TRBV5-1 and TRBV20-1 among 4 or 5 TRBV segments more frequent in patients than controls. Multiple sclerosis patients had significantly lower normalized Chao1 diversity than controls.

The CDR3 spans 13 residues. CDR1 is LGHNA, CDR2 YNFKEQ, per germline. The library was made from cDNA and included unique molecular identifiers. Out of roughly 0.95 to 10 million T cells, a few hundred thousand cDNA molecules were generated. TCRdb itself ran the PCR reads through MiXCR, one entry per CDR3 protein. Of over 300,000 distinct CDR3 sequences in the sample, less than 35% are singletons; the top ten hold roughly 13%. The sequencing input was blood. This chain links TRBV4-2 with TRBJ1-1, with D hard to call. The TCR sequence derives from a girl aged 10-17 years with multiple sclerosis. CDR3 in amino acids: CARSQDRNTEAFF. The CDR3 DNA is TGTGCCAGAAGCCAAGATAGAAACACTGAAGCTTTCTTT.